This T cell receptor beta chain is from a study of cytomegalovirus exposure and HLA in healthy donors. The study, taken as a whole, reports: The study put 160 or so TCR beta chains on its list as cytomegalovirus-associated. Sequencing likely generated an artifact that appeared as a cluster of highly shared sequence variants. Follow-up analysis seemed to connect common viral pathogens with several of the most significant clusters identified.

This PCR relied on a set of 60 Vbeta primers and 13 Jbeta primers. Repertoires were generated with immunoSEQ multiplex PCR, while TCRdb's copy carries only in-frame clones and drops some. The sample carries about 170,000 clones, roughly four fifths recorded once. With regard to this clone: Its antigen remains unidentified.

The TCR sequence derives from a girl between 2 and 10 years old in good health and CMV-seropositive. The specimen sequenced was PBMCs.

CDR3 nucleotides: TGCGCCAGCAGCTTAAACGGGGAAGGTGGCTACACCTTC. Its protein is CASSLNGEGGYTF. The chain joins TRBV5-1 to TRBJ1-2; D unclear. Deletions cut 2 bases from V and 7 bases from J, with 12 bases between. Germline V gene lookup returns CDR1 SGHRS and CDR2 YFSETQ. The CDR3 is made up of 13 amino acids.